This TCR beta chain was observed in a study of blood T cell repertoires in COVID-19. Study-level background: Some COVID-19 samples were acute and others convalescent; all came from the United States, Italy and Spain. T cells, B-cell-depleted T cells, or PBMCs supplied cDNA or gDNA.

As originally analysed: How many nucleated cells were present was estimated from reference gene primer amplification. Libraries were prepared by immunoSEQ multiplex PCR; TCRdb keeps only in-frame clonotypes and omits some of them. That table gives V, J and clone size, and the DNA gave D and trimming. Of under 150,000 clones in the sample, about nine tenths were seen once. This CDR3 comprises 14 residues. Trimming cost V 5 bases and J 0 bases; bases outside gene matches: 3. Germline V gives CDR1 SGHVS, CDR2 FQNEAQ. This chain connects TRBV7-8 to TRBJ1-1, with TRBD1 matching over 7 bases. The sequenced sample consisted of peripheral blood. This receptor was obtained from a woman aged 50 to 65 with acute or convalescent COVID-19. The CDR3 nucleotides are TGTGCCAGCAGCGGACAGGTCATGAACACTGAAGCTTTCTTT. Its translation: CASSGQVMNTEAFF.